The TCR beta chain under discussion was sequenced for a study of beta chain features in type 1 diabetes. About the study: Examination spanned around 110 million sorted cells from all samples. Regarding the study as a whole: Whatever favoring of shorter templates PCR might show would apply equally to patients and controls. Shortening of TCRB CDR3s, moderate but significant, appeared in all four CD4+ subsets of Type 1 diabetes patients.

Expressed TCRB transcripts were sequenced because the isolated RNA had all been reverse transcribed beforehand. Repertoires were generated with immunoSEQ multiplex PCR, while TCRdb's copy carries only in-frame clones and drops some. The sample has fewer than 200,000 clones, approximately 10% seen once. Germline V gives CDR1 MDHEN, CDR2 SYDVKM. V was clipped by 8 bases and J by 2 bases, with 13 bases between them. The CDR3 is 13 residues long. CD4+ naive, central memory, regulatory and stem cell-like memory subsets were isolated by sorting on CD45RO/CCR7/CD25/CD127/CD95/CD27. This clone was seen a few times. What it recognizes is unknown.

The TCR sequence derives from a man aged 30 to 39 with type 1 diabetes. The source material was central memory CD4+ T cells from blood. The gene calls are TRBV28 and TRBJ2-7; a possible D gene is TRBD2 (6 bases). The CDR3 sequence is CASVGGLTYEQYF. CDR3 DNA: TGTGCCAGCGTGGGTGGACTAACCTACGAGCAGTACTTC. Drawing the rest from reference TRBV28 and TRBJ2-7, the complete variable domain is DVKVTQSSRYLVKRTGEKVFLECVQDMDHENMFWYRQDPGLGLRLIYFSYDVKMKEKGDIPEGYSVSREKKERFSLILESASTNQTSMYLCASVGGLTYEQYFGPGTRLTVT.